The clone carrying this T cell receptor (beta chain) has just one count. Its specificity is not known. This specimen comes from a study of vaccination effects on CD4 cells after COVID-19. The protocol was immunoSEQ multiplex PCR, while the TCRdb copy is restricted to in-frame clones and leaves out a portion. The sample holds about 46,000 clones, roughly 74% seen once. The V end lost 8 bases, the J end lost 1 base, and 11 bases lay between the germline ends. Germline-derived CDR1 and CDR2 are KGHSH and LQKENI. This CDR3 is 14 amino acids long. With nine to eleven days of culture completed, CD4+ T cells were isolated.

The origin of this receptor is a human donor who had a prior SARS-CoV-2 infection. Sequenced here: CD4+ T cells from PBMCs cultured without peptide, sampled before COVID-19 vaccination. The chain links TRBV18 to TRBJ2-2; tentative D call: TRBD1 (5 bases). Here the CDR3 reads CASRLQGNTGELFF. CDR3 sequence (DNA): TGTGCCAGCCGACTGCAGGGGAACACCGGGGAGCTGTTTTTT.